This TCR beta chain was identified in a study of beta chain features in type 1 diabetes. In the case of this clone: As yet, its antigen is unknown.

CD45RO/CCR7/CD25/CD127/CD95/CD27 separated CD4+ naive, central memory, regulatory and stem cell-like memory cells by sorting. The whole isolated RNA underwent reverse transcription, so sequencing captured expressed TCRB transcripts. Some 3.3 million reads was the average for naive, central memory and regulatory T cell samples. The method was immunoSEQ multiplex PCR; TCRdb's version includes in-frame clones alone and lacks a portion of them. Here the sample spans under 250,000 clones, 11% to 15% being singletons. The J segment lost 9 bases and the V segment lost 3 bases, leaving 5 bases of the junction unmatched. CDR1 is SGHRS, CDR2 YFSETQ, per germline. CDR3 size: 14 residues. Notes on the study in general: In every one of the four CD4+ subsets, TCRB CDR3s were moderately but significantly shorter in Type 1 diabetes patients. A definitive answer on HLA type influencing TCRB rearrangement was not reached here. When VDJ junctions were examined, type 1 diabetes patients showed fewer insertions and more deletions.

Specimen: naive CD4+ T cells from blood. The origin of this receptor is a man under 40 with type 1 diabetes. The rearrangement links TRBV5-1 to TRBJ1-6; TRBD1 aligns across 8 bases. The DNA for the CDR3 is TGCGCCAGCAGCTCACAGGGGGTAGGTTCACCCCTCCACTTT. Translated, it gives CASSSQGVGSPLHF. Looking up the rest from reference TRBV5-1 and TRBJ1-6 gives the full variable domain: KAGVTQTPRYLIKTRGQQVTLSCSPISGHRSVSWYQQTPGQGLQFLFEYFSETQRNKGNFPGRFSGRQFSNSRSEMNVSTLELGDSALYLCASSSQGVGSPLHFGNGTRLTVT.